These 10 T cell receptor beta chains originate from one sample sequenced in a study of a mutant IDH1 vaccine in newly diagnosed glioma. Their antigen targets remain unknown. The protocol was immunoSEQ multiplex PCR, while the TCRdb copy is restricted to in-frame clones and leaves out a portion. The sample has around 100,000 clones, 90% seen once. Specified time point: week 11, during vaccination. Doses comprised 300 ug of mutant IDH1 20-mer peptide each, plus topical imiquimod. Specimen: PBMCs, collected from a glioma patient whose treatment included an IDH1 peptide vaccine. These receptors all come from a woman aged 45-60 years with glioma.

V is TRBV5-3 and J is TRBJ1-4; 7 bases fit TRBD1. TRBV5-3 is given ORF status, its function remaining uncertain. The CDR3 is made up of 14 amino acids. J was trimmed by 7 bases and V by 0 bases; bases with no gene match: 3. This CDR3 is CARSLAQGGEKLFF. The DNA of the CDR3 is TGTGCCAGAAGCTTGGCGCAGGGGGGTGAAAAACTGTTTTTT.

J is TRBJ2-3 and V is TRBV28, with 13 bases matching TRBD2. In germline, CDR1 is MDHEN, CDR2 SYDVKM. V lost 6 bases to trimming and J lost 2 bases; unmatched junction nucleotides: 8. The length of the CDR3 is 17 residues. CDR3 sequence reads: CASRDPGLAGITDTQYF. CDR3 coding DNA: TGTGCCAGCAGGGATCCGGGACTAGCGGGAATCACAGATACGCAGTATTTT.

CDR3 bases: TGCGCCAGCAGCCAAGATAGGGTCAGGAAAGAGACCCAGTACTTC. Amino acid sequence: CASSQDRVRKETQYF. The V call is TRBV4-1, the J call TRBJ2-5; no clear D gene. This CDR3 contains 15 residues. The germline V and J ends were trimmed by 0 bases and 3 bases, with 11 bases remaining between them. Germline V CDR1 and CDR2: MGHRA, YSYEKL.

The chain has TRBV15 and TRBJ2-7; 9 nucleotides match TRBD1. V was pared by 0 bases and J by 5 bases, with 2 bases of the junction left unmatched. This CDR3 has 14 amino acids. Germline V CDR1 and CDR2: LNHNV, YYDKDF (reference sequence). The CDR3 coding sequence is TGTGCCACCAGCAGAGATTGGGACAGGGACGAGCAGTACTTC. Amino acid sequence: CATSRDWDRDEQYF. Together with reference TRBV15 and TRBJ2-7, the CDR3 gives the full variable domain: DAMVIQNPRYQVTQFGKPVTLSCSQTLNHNVMYWYQQKSSQAPKLLFHYYDKDFNNEADTPDNFQSRRPNTSFCFLDIRSPGLGDTAMYLCATSRDWDRDEQYFGPGTRLTVT.

The chain uses TRBV7-2 and TRBJ2-7, with 12 bases that match TRBD2. J gave up 0 bases and V 6 bases, and 3 bases lay outside the gene matches. The CDR3 is 15 residues long. From germline, CDR1 is SGHTA and CDR2 FQGNSA. This CDR3 reads CASSQTSGSSYEQYF. CDR3 DNA sequence: TGTGCCAGCAGTCAGACTAGCGGGAGCTCCTACGAGCAGTACTTC.

The V call is TRBV28, the J call TRBJ1-3; D might be TRBD1 (6 bases). CDR1 and CDR2 from the germline V gene are MDHEN and SYDVKM. CDR3 length: 12 amino acids. V was cut by 5 bases and J by 8 bases, with 10 bases left in between. CDR3 coding DNA: TGTGCCAGCAGTCACAGGGTGGACACCATATATTTT. Translation gives CASSHRVDTIYF.

The chain uses TRBV19 and TRBJ2-6, with D possibly matching TRBD2 (6 bases). V shed 7 bases and J shed 0 bases, with 25 bases lying between them. The CDR3 contains 20 residues. The germline V gene has CDR1 LNHDA and CDR2 SQIVND (reference sequence). Written as DNA, the CDR3 is TGTGCCAGTACCACTATGAGCTGGGGCGCGGGGATCTCTGGGGCCAACGTCCTGACTTTC. Translating it yields CASTTMSWGAGISGANVLTF. Filled out from reference TRBV19 and TRBJ2-6, the complete variable domain reads DGGITQSPKYLFRKEGQNVTLSCEQNLNHDAMYWYRQDPGQGLRLIYYSQIVNDFQKGDIAEGYSVSREKKESFPLTVTSAQKNPTAFYLCASTTMSWGAGISGANVLTFGAGSRLTVL.

The chain is built from TRBV5-1 and TRBJ2-6; perhaps TRBD2 as D (6 bases). V shed 4 bases and J shed 2 bases, with 16 bases lying between them. This CDR3 has 17 residues. CDR1 and CDR2 from the germline V gene are SGHRS and YFSETQ. CDR3 coding DNA: TGCGCCAGCAGCCCGCCACTAGCAGGAACTGGGGCCAACGTCCTGACTTTC. It yields the protein CASSPPLAGTGANVLTF.

The V and J genes are TRBV7-9 and TRBJ1-2, with D perhaps matching TRBD1 (5 bases). Germline V gene data show CDR1 as SEHNR and CDR2 as FQNEAQ (reference sequence). V lost 8 bases and J 7 bases, leaving 17 bases between the germline ends. CDR3 size: 13 residues. The DNA for the CDR3 is TGTGCCAGCCGAGGGCAGGGTCAGAGTGGCTACACCTTC. Its protein product is CASRGQGQSGYTF.

The chain recombines TRBV25-1 with TRBJ2-7, with D perhaps TRBD2 (6 bases). V was shortened by 5 bases and J by 5 bases, with 16 bases between the two germline ends. This CDR3 spans 14 amino acids. The germline V gene encodes CDR1 MGHDK and CDR2 SYGVNS. The CDR3 DNA is TGTGCCAGCAGTTTACGGGACTGGTCGCACGAGCAGTACTTC. This codes for CASSLRDWSHEQYF.